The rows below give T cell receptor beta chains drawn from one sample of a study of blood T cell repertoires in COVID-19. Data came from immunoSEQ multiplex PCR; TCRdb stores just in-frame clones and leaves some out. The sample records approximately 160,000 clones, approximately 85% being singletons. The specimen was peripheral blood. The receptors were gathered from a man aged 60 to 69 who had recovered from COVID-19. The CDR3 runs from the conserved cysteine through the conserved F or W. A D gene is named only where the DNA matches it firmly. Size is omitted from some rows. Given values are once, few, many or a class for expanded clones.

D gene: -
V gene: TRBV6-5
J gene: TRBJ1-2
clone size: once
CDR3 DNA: TGTGCCAGCATTGGGTTAGCTGGGGGGTATGGCTACACCTTC
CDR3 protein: CASIGLAGGYGYTF

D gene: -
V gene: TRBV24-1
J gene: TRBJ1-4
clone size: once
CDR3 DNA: TGTGCCACCAGTGATTGGGACACAGCTAATGAAAAACTGTTTTTT
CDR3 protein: CATSDWDTANEKLFF

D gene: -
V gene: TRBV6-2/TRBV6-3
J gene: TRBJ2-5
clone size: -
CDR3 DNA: TGTGCCAGCAGTTACCGCTCCGGACTGGGCCGCCACGAGACCCAGTACTTC
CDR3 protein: CASSYRSGLGRHETQYF

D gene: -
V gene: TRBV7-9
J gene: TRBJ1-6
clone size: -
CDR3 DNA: TGTGCCAGCATCGCGGCAGGGGAAGATTCACCCCTCCACTTT
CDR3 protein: CASIAAGEDSPLHF

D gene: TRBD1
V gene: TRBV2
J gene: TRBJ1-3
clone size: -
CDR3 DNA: TGTGCCAGCATCCCTATGGGGACAGGGAAGTCTGGAAACACCATATATTTT
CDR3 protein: CASIPMGTGKSGNTIYF

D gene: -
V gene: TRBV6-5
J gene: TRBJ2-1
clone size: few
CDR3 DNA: TGTGCCAGCAGGGACGGGGGGCCTAACAATGAGCAGTTCTTC
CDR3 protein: CASRDGGPNNEQFF

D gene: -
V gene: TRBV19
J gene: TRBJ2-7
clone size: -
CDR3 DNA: TGTGCCAGTAGCTGGACGAGCGGCTACGAGCAGTACTTC
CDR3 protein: CASSWTSGYEQYF

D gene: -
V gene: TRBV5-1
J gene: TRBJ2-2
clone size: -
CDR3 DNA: TGCGCCAGCAGCGCCGGAGGAACCGCGAACACCGGGGAGCTGTTTTTT
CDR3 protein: CASSAGGTANTGELFF

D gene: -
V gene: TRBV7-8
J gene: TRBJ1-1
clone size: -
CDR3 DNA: TGTGCCAGCAGCTCAGGACAGATACTAGGTATGAACACTGAAGCTTTCTTT
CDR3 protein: CASSSGQILGMNTEAFF

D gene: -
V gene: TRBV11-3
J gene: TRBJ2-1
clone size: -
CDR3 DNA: TGTGCCAGCAGTGAAACCTCAGGGTTGGGTGAGCAGTTCTTC
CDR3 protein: CASSETSGLGEQFF

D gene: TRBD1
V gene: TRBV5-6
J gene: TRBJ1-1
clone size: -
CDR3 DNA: TGTGCCAGCAGCCCGGGACAGCCGAACACTGAAGCTTTCTTT
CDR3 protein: CASSPGQPNTEAFF

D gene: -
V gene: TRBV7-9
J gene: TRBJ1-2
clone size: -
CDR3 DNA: TGTGCCAGCATTGGGGGGGTCAACTATGGCTACACCTTC
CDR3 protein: CASIGGVNYGYTF

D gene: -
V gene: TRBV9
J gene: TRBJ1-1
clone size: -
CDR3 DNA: TGTGCCAGCAGCGTCTTGAGGGACACTGAAGCTTTCTTT
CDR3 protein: CASSVLRDTEAFF

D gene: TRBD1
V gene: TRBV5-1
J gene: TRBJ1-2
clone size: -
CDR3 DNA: TGCGCCAGCACCTACTCCTTGCAGGGGACAGGGGAAGGATACACCTTC
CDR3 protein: CASTYSLQGTGEGYTF

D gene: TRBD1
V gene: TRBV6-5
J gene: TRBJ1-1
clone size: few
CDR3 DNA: TGTGCCAGCAGCCCCGGGACAGGGGGCACTGAAGCTTTCTTT
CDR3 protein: CASSPGTGGTEAFF

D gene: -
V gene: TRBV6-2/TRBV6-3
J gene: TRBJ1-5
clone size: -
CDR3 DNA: TGTGCCAGCAGTTACCAGGACAGAATCCATCAGCCCCAGCATTTT
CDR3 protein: CASSYQDRIHQPQHF

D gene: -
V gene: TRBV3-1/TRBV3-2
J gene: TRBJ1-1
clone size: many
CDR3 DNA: TGTGCCAGCAGCCAAATCCTCTTGACAGGCACTGAAGCTTTCTTT
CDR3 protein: CASSQILLTGTEAFF

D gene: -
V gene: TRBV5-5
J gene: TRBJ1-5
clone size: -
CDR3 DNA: TGTGCCAGCAGCTTGACAGGCTCGTACCTTAGCAATCAGCCCCAGCATTTT
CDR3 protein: CASSLTGSYLSNQPQHF

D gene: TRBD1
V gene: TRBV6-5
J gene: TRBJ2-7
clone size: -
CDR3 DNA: TGTGCCAGCAGTTACTCCCCGGGACAGGGGGCAAACGAGCAGTACTTC
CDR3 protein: CASSYSPGQGANEQYF

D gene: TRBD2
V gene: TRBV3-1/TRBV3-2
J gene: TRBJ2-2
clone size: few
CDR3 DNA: TGTGCCAGCAGCCCCACCGGGGGGGCGGCCGGGGAGCTGTTTTTT
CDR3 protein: CASSPTGGAAGELFF

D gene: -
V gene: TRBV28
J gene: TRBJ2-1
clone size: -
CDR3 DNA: TGTGCCAGCAGTTTATCGGGGCGGGGCTCCTACAATGAGCAGTTCTTC
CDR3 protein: CASSLSGRGSYNEQFF

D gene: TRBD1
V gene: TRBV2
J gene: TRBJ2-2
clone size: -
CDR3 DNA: TGTGCCAGCAGTGAAGTCGCAGGGGGCGACACCGGGGAGCTGTTTTTT
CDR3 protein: CASSEVAGGDTGELFF

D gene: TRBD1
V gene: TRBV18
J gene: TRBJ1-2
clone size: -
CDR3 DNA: TGTGCCAGCTCACCGGGACAGACCAACTATGGCTACACCTTC
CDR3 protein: CASSPGQTNYGYTF

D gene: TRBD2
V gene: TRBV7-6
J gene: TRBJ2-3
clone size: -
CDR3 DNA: TGTGCCAGCAGCCTAGCTAGCGGGAACGGCCGGGGACGGGGCACAGATACGCAGTATTTT
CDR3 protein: CASSLASGNGRGRGTDTQYF

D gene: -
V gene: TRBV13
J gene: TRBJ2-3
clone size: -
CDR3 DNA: TGTGCCAGCAGCTTAGAGACGGGGGGCCTCCCGGATACGCAGTATTTT
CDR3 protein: CASSLETGGLPDTQYF

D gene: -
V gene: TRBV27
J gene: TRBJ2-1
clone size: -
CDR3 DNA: TGTGCCAGCAGTTTAAGGGGGGGGTACAATGAGCAGTTCTTC
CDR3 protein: CASSLRGGYNEQFF

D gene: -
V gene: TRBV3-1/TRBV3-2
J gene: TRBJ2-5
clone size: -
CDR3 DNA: TGTGCCAGCAGCGTAGGTCCGGGACTTCCTCTCGCTTTACAAGAGACCCAGTACTTC
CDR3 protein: CASSVGPGLPLALQETQYF

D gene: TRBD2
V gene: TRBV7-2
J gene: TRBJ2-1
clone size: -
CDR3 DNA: TGTGCCAGCAGCCAACTAGCGGGGAGCTCCTACAATGAGCAGTTCTTC
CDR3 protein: CASSQLAGSSYNEQFF

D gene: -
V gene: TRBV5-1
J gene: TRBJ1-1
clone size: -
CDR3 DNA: TGCGCCAGCAGCTTGGCCGGGAGGGTTCTGGGTGAAGCTTTCTTT
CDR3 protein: CASSLAGRVLGEAFF

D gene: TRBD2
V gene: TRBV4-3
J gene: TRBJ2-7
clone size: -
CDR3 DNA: TGCGCCAGCAGCCAAGACATCCCAGCGGGGAGAAGCTACGAGCAGTACTTC
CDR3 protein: CASSQDIPAGRSYEQYF

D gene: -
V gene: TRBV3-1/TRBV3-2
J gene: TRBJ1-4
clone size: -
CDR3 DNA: TGTGCCAGCAGCCAGTTAGGAGGCGATGAAAAACTGTTTTTT
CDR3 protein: CASSQLGGDEKLFF

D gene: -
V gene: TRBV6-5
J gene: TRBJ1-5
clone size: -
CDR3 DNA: TGTGCCAGCAGCGCGAATCCTTATAATCAGCCCCAGCATTTT
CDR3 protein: CASSANPYNQPQHF

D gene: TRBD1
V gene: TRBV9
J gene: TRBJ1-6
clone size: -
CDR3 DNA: TGTGCCAGCAGCGTAGAGACAGGGGACAGAGGTTCACCCCTCCACTTT
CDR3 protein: CASSVETGDRGSPLHF

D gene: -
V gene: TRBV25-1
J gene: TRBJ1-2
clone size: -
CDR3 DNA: TGTGCCAGCAGTGAATCCGGCCCGGGAGGTGGCTACACCTTC
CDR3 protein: CASSESGPGGGYTF

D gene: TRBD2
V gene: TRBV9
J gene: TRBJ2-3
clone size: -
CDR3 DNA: TGTGCCAGCAGCTCTCAAATAGCGGGGGGCACAGATACGCAGTATTTT
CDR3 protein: CASSSQIAGGTDTQYF

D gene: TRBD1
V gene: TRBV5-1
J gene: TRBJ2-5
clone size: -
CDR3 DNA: TGCGCCAGCAGCTTAGGACAGGGAGTTGGTATGGAGACCCAGTACTTC
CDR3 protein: CASSLGQGVGMETQYF

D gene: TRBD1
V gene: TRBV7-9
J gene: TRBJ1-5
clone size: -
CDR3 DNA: TGTGCCAGCAGCCGACAGGGGGATCAGCCCCAGCATTTT
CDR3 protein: CASSRQGDQPQHF

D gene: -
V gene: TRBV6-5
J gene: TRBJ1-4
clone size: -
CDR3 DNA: TGTGCCAGCAGTTACTCAGGGGACACCCACAATGAAAAACTGTTTTTT
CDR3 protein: CASSYSGDTHNEKLFF

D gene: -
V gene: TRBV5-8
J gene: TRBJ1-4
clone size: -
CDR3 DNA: TGTGCCAGCAGCTTGGCCGGGGAGAACGGTGAAAAACTGTTTTTT
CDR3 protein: CASSLAGENGEKLFF

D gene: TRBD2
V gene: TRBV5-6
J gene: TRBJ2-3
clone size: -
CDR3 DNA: TGTGCCAGCTATTCCCCGGGACTAGTCCCAGATACGCAGTATTTT
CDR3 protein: CASYSPGLVPDTQYF

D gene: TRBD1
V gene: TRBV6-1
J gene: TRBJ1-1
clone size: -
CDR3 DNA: TGTGCCAGCAGTGAACACGGACAGGGATTCGAAGCTTTCTTT
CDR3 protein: CASSEHGQGFEAFF

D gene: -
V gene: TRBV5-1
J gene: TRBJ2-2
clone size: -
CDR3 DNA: TGCGCCAGCAGCTTGAACGCAGGCACCGGGGAGCTGTTTTTT
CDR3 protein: CASSLNAGTGELFF

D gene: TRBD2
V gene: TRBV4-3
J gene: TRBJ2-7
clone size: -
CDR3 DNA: TGCGCCAGCAGCCACGAGAGCGGGGGGGCCTACGAGCAGTACTTC
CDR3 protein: CASSHESGGAYEQYF

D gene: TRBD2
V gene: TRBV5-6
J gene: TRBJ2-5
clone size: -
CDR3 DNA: TGTGCCAGCAACTCCGTAACCGGGACTAGCGGGGGGGCCCAAGAGACCCAGTACTTC
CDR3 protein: CASNSVTGTSGGAQETQYF

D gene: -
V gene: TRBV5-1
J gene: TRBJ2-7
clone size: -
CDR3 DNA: TGCGCCAGCAGCTGGGATCGCGGGGACCGGTCCTCCTACGAGCAGTACTTC
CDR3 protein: CASSWDRGDRSSYEQYF

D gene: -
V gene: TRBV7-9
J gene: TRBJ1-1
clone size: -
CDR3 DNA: TGTGCCAGCAGAGGGTTAGACAGGCTGAACACTGAAGCTTTCTTT
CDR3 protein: CASRGLDRLNTEAFF

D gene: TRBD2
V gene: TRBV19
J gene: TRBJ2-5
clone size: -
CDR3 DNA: TGTGCCACCGCTCACGGGGGGGCGGGAGAGACCCAGTACTTC
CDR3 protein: CATAHGGAGETQYF

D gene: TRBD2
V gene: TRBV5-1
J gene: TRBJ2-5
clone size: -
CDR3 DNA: TGCGCCAGCAGCTTTGGCGCGGGGGGAAAGGAGACCCAGTACTTC
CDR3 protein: CASSFGAGGKETQYF

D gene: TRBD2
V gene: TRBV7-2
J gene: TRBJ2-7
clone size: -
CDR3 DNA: TGTGCCAGCAGCTCATGGGGGGGTGGGTCCTACGAGCAGTACTTC
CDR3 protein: CASSSWGGGSYEQYF

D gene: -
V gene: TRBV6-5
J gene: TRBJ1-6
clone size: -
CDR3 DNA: TGTGCCAGCAGTTACGGGCCCAGTTCACCCCTCCACTTT
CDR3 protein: CASSYGPSSPLHF

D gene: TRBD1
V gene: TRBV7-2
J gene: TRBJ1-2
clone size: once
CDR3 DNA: TGTGCCAGCAACCGGGGCGGGGGACAGGGCGTTAAAGGCTACACCTTC
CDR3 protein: CASNRGGGQGVKGYTF

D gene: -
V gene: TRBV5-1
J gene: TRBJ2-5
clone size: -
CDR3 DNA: TGCGCCAGCAGCCCGGGATCGCGGGAGACCCAGTACTTC
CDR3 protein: CASSPGSRETQYF

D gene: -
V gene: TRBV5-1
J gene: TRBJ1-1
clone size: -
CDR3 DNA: TGCGCCAGCAGCTTGGGACAGGACACTGAAGCTTTCTTT
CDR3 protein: CASSLGQDTEAFF

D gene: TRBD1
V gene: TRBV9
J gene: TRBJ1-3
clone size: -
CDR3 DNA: TGTGCCAGCAGCCCCAGGACAGGGGCGGCCGGAAACACCATATATTTT
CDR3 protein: CASSPRTGAAGNTIYF